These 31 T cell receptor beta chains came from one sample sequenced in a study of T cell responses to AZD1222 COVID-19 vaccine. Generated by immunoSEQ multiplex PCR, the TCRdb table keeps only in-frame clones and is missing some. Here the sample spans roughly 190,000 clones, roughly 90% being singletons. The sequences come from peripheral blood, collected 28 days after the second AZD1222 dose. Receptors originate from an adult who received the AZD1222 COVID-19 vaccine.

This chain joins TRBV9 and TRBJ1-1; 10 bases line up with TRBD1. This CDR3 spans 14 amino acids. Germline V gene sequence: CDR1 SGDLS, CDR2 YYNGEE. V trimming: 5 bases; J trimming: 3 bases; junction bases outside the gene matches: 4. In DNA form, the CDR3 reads TGTGCCAGCAGTCTGACAGGGGGCGACACTGAAGCTTTCTTT. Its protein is CASSLTGGDTEAFF. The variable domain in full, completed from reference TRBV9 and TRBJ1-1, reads DSGVTQTPKHLITATGQRVTLRCSPRSGDLSVYWYQQSLDQGLQFLIQYYNGEERAKGNILERFSAQQFPDLHSELNLSSLELGDSALYFCASSLTGGDTEAFFGQGTRLTVV.

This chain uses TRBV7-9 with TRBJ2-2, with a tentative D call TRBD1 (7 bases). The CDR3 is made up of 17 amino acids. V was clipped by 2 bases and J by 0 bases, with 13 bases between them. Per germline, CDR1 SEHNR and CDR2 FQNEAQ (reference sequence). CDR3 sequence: CASSLLRGTANTGELFF. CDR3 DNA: TGTGCCAGCAGCTTATTACGCGGGACAGCGAACACCGGGGAGCTGTTTTTT.

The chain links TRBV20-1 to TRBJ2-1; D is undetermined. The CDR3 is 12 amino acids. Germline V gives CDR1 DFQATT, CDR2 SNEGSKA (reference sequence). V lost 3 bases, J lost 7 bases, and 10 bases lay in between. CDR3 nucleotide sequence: TGCAGTGCTAGTCGTTCTGAAAATGAGCAGTTCTTC. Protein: CSASRSENEQFF.

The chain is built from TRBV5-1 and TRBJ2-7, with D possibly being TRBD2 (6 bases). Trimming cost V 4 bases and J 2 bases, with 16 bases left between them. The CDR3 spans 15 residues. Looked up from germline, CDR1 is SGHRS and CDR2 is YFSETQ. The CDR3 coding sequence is TGCGCCAGCAGCGGGACCCCCCCGGGGGCCTACGAGCAGTACTTC. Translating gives CASSGTPPGAYEQYF.

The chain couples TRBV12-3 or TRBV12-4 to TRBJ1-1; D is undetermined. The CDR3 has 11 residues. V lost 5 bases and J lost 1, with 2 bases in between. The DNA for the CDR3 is TGTGCCAGCAGTACGAACACTGAAGCTTTCTTT. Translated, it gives CASSTNTEAFF.

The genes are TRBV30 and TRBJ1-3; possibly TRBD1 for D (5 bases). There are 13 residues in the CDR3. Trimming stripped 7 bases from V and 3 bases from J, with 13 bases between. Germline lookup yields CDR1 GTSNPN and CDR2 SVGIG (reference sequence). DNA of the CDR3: TGTGCCTTGACAGTTGACCTTGGAAACACCATATATTTT. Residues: CALTVDLGNTIYF.

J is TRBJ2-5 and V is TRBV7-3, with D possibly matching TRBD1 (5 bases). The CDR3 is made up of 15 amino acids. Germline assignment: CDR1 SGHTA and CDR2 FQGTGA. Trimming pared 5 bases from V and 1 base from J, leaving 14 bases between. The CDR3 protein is CASSLIPGAQETQYF. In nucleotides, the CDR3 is TGTGCCAGCAGCCTAATTCCTGGGGCCCAAGAGACCCAGTACTTC.

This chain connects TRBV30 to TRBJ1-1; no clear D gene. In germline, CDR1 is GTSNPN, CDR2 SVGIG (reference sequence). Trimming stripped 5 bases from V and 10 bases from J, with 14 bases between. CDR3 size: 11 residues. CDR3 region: CAWDWSHTAFF. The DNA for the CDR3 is TGTGCCTGGGACTGGTCGCACACAGCTTTCTTT.

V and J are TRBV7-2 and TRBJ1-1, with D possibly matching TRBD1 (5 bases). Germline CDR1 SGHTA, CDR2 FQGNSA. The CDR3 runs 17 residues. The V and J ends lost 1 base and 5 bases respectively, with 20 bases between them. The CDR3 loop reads CASSLGDRRGRKTEAFF. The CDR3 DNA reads TGTGCCAGCAGCTTAGGAGACCGGAGGGGTCGGAAGACTGAAGCTTTCTTT.

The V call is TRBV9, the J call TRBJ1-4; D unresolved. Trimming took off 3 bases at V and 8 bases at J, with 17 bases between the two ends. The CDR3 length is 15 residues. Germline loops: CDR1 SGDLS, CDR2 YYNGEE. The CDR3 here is CASSGPKLKDEKLFF. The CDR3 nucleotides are TGTGCCAGCAGCGGACCGAAGTTGAAGGACGAAAAACTGTTTTTT.

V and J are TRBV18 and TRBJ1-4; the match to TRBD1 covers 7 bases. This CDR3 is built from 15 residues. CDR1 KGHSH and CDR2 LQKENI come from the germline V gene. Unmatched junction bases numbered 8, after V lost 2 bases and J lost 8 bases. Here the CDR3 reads CASSPEAGGGEKLFF. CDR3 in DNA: TGTGCCAGCTCACCAGAGGCAGGGGGAGGAGAAAAACTGTTTTTT.

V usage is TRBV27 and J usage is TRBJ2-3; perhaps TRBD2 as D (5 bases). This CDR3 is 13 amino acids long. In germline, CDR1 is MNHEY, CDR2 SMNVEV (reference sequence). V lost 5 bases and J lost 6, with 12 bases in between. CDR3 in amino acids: CASSRGLPDTQYF. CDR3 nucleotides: TGTGCCAGCAGTCGTGGACTCCCCGATACGCAGTATTTT.

The DNA of the CDR3 is TGCGCCAGCAGCCAAGATGAGGGGGCGCGGGGCGAAAAACTGTTTTTT. The encoded protein is CASSQDEGARGEKLFF. The chain is built from TRBV4-1 and TRBJ1-4; TRBD1 aligns across 7 bases. The CDR3 runs to 16 residues. Looked up from germline, CDR1 is MGHRA and CDR2 is YSYEKL. With 0 bases clipped from V and 8 bases from J, the junction kept 9 bases outside the gene matches.

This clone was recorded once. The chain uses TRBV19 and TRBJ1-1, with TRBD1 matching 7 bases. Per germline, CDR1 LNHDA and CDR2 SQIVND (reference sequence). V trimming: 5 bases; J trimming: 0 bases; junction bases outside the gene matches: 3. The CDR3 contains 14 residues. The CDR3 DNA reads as TGTGCCAGTAGTCCCCAGGGGGTGAACACTGAAGCTTTCTTT. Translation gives CASSPQGVNTEAFF.

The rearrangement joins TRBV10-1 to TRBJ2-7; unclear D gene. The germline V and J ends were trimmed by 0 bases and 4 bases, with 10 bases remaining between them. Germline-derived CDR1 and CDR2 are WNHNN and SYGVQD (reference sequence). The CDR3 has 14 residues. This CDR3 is CASSESMLKYEQYF. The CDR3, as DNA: TGCGCCAGCAGTGAGTCGATGTTAAAATACGAGCAGTACTTC.

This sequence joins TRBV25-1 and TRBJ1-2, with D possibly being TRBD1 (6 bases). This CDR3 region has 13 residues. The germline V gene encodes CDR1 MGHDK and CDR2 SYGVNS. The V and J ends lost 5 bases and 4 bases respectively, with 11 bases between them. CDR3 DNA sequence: TGTGCCAGCAGTCCCGGACAGTTCTATGGCTACACCTTC. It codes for CASSPGQFYGYTF.

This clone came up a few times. This CDR3 reads CASSLGGGADEQFF. The CDR3 DNA reads TGCGCCAGCAGCTTGGGTGGGGGGGCTGATGAGCAGTTCTTC. This chain connects TRBV5-1 to TRBJ2-1; a weak D match, TRBD2 (7 bases). Germline V lookup: CDR1 SGHRS, CDR2 YFSETQ. CDR3 length: 14 amino acids. V was shortened by 0 bases and J by 8 bases, with 12 bases between the two germline ends.

DNA for the CDR3: TGTGCCAGCAAAGGCGTGAGCTCCTACGAGCAGTACTTC. This gives the protein CASKGVSSYEQYF. V gene TRBV6-5 combines with J gene TRBJ2-7; D gene unclear. The CDR3 runs to 13 residues. Trimming stripped 7 bases from V and 0 bases from J, with 10 bases between. Germline CDR1 reads MNHEY; CDR2 reads SVGAGI.

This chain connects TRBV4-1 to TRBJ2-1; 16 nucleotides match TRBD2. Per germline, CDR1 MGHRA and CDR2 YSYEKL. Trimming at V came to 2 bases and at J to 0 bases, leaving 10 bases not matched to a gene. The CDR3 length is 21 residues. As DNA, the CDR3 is TGCGCCAGCAGCCAACCACGCGTGGGACTAGCGGGAGGGAGCTCCTACAATGAGCAGTTCTTC. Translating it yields CASSQPRVGLAGGSSYNEQFF.

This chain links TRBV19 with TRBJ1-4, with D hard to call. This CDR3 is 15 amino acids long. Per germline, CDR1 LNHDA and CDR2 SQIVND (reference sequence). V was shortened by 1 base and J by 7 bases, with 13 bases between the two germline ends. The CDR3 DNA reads TGTGCCAGTAGTATAGGCATTACGGCGGGTGAAAAACTGTTTTTT. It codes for CASSIGITAGEKLFF.

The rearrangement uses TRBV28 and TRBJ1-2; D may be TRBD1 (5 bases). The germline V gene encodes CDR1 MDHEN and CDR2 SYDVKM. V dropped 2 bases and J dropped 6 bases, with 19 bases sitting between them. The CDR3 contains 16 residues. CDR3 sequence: CASSLGTTWRPDGYTF. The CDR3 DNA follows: TGTGCCAGCAGTTTAGGGACGACTTGGAGGCCTGATGGCTACACCTTC.

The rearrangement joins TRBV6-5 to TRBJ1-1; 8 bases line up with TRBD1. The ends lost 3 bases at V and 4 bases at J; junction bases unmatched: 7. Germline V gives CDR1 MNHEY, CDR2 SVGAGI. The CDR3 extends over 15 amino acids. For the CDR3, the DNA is TGTGCCAGCAGTTATGCCAGGGGGCAAGTCACTGAAGCTTTCTTT. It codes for CASSYARGQVTEAFF.

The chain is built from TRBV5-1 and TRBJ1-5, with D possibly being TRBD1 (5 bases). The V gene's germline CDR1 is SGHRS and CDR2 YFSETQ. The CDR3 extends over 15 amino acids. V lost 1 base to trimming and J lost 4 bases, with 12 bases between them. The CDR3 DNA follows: TGCGCCAGCAGCTTGAGAGGGGATCAAAATCAGCCCCAGCATTTT. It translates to CASSLRGDQNQPQHF.

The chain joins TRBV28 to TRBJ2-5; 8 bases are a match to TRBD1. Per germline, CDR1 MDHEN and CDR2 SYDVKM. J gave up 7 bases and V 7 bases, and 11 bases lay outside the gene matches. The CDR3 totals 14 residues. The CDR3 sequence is CASMVPGGLVTQYF. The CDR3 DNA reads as TGTGCCAGCATGGTGCCAGGGGGCTTGGTGACCCAGTACTTC.

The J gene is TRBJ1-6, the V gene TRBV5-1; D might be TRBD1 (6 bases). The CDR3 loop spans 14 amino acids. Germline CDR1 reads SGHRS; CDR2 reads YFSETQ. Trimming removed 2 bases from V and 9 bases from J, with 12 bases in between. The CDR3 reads CASSLTGPGSPLHF. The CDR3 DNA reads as TGCGCCAGCAGCTTAACAGGGCCCGGTTCACCCCTCCACTTT. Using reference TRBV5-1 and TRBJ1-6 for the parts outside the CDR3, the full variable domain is KAGVTQTPRYLIKTRGQQVTLSCSPISGHRSVSWYQQTPGQGLQFLFEYFSETQRNKGNFPGRFSGRQFSNSRSEMNVSTLELGDSALYLCASSLTGPGSPLHFGNGTRLTVT.

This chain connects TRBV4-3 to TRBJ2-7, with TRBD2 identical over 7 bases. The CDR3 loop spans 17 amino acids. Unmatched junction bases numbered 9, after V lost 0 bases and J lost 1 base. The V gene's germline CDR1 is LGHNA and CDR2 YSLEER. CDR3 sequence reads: CASSQEVSVGGSYEQYF. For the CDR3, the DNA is TGCGCCAGCAGCCAAGAAGTAAGCGTGGGGGGGTCCTACGAGCAGTACTTC.

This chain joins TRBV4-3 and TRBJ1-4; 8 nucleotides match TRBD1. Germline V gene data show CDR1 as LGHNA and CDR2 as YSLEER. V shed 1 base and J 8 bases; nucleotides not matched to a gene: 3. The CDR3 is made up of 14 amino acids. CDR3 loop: CASSQVRGLEKLFF. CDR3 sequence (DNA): TGCGCCAGCAGCCAAGTCAGGGGGCTCGAAAAACTGTTTTTT.

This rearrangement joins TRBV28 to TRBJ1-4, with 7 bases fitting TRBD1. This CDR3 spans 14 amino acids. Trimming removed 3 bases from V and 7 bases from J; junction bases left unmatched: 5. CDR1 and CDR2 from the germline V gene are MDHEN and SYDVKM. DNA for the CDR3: TGTGCCAGCAGTTTCAGGTCAGGGGGTGAAAAACTGTTTTTT. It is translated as CASSFRSGGEKLFF.

The CDR3, as DNA: TGTGCCAGCAGCTTGGGACTAGCTTACGAGACCCAGTACTTC. Amino acids: CASSLGLAYETQYF. The chain combines TRBV7-9 with TRBJ2-5; 9 nucleotides match TRBD2. The CDR3 runs 14 residues. Looked up from germline, CDR1 is SEHNR and CDR2 is FQNEAQ (reference sequence). V trimming: 3 bases; J trimming: 5 bases; junction bases outside the gene matches: 4.

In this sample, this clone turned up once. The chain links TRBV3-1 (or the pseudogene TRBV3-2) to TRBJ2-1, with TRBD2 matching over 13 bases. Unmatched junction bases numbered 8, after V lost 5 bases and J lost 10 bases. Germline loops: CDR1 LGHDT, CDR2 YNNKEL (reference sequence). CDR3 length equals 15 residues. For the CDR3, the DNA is TGTGCCAGCAGCGCTGGACTAGCGGGAGTGGGGGAGCAGTTCTTC. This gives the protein CASSAGLAGVGEQFF.

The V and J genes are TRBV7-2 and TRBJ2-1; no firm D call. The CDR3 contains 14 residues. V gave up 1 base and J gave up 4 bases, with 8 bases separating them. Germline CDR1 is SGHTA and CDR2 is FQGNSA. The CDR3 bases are TGTGCCAGCAGCTTAGTCCCCACTTACAATGAGCAGTTCTTC. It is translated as CASSLVPTYNEQFF.